This TCR beta chain was recovered during a study of blood T cell repertoires in COVID-19. Study background: From the United States, Italy and Spain came samples of acute and convalescent COVID-19.

Participant-reported clinical history was the basis for cohort assignment. Two negative PCRs, clearance, or symptom resolution characterized the recovered Cohort 3 donors. V was clipped by 5 bases and J by 0 bases; unmatched bases: 14. Germline CDR1 is LGHNT and CDR2 is FRNRAP. The CDR3 loop spans 18 amino acids. Under the authors' procedure: How many nucleated cells were present was estimated from reference gene primer amplification. Measured with immunoSEQ multiplex PCR; TCRdb has only the in-frame clones, and not every one. Clone size and the V and J calls come from that table; the DNA yielded D and trimming. Of 250,000 to 300,000 clones in the sample, 89% are singletons; the top ten hold less than 2%.

The sequenced sample consisted of PBMCs or T cells enriched from blood (not recorded which). The V and J genes are TRBV12-5 and TRBJ1-1, with 8 bases aligning to TRBD1. The receptor was isolated from a woman aged 40 to 49 who had recovered from COVID-19. The CDR3 DNA is TGTGCTAGTGGTCCGCCGCCCGGGACAGGAGGTATGAACACTGAAGCTTTCTTT. Protein: CASGPPPGTGGMNTEAFF. Looking up the rest from reference TRBV12-5 and TRBJ1-1 gives the full variable domain: DARVTQTPRHKVTEMGQEVTMRCQPILGHNTVFWYRQTMMQGLELLAYFRNRAPLDDSGMPKDRFSAEMPDATLATLKIQPSEPRDSAVYFCASGPPPGTGGMNTEAFFGQGTRLTVV.